A single T cell receptor (beta chain) is shown here with its context. Its antigen is still unknown. The data were produced by immunoSEQ multiplex PCR, yet TCRdb's version contains in-frame clones alone and is incomplete. The sample carries tens of thousands of clones, approximately 89% recorded once. Trimming shortened V by 7 bases and J by 2 bases, and 18 bases separated the two germline ends. This CDR3 is 15 amino acids long. The germline CDR1 and CDR2 sequences are SGHRS and YFSETQ. The data originate from a study of T cell responses to AZD1222 COVID-19 vaccine. Regarding the study as a whole: Distributed over spike, vaccine-associated CD4 TCRs predominated at 160-218 and 743-854.

V gene TRBV5-1 combines with J gene TRBJ1-1; D might be TRBD1 (6 bases). The clonotype was recovered from an adult who received the AZD1222 COVID-19 vaccine. The sequencing here drew on peripheral blood, taken 28 days after the second AZD1222 dose. The CDR3 coding sequence is TGCGCCAGCCGAAACAGGGTCTGGGAAAACACTGAAGCTTTCTTT. It yields the protein CASRNRVWENTEAFF.